This TCR beta chain was sequenced during a study of blood T cell repertoires in COVID-19. Study-wide context: Acute and convalescent COVID-19 samples came from the United States, Italy and Spain. PBMCs, B-cell-depleted T cells, or T cells were the source of the cDNA or gDNA that made up the material.

In the study's own analysis: Estimation of nucleated cell counts was performed using reference gene primer amplification. The table came from immunoSEQ multiplex PCR; TCRdb's copy has only in-frame clones and leaves some out. The DNA gave D and trimming, while V, J and clone size come from that table. The sample carries 150,000 to 200,000 clones, 85% to 90% recorded once. This CDR3 spans 13 amino acids. CDR1 and CDR2 from the germline V gene are SNHLY and FYNNEI. Trimming took 3 bases from V and 6 from J, leaving 11 bases between them. The sample was peripheral blood. The source of this sequence is a man younger than 35 with active or convalescent COVID-19. The chain joins TRBV2 to TRBJ1-1; D remains unclear. CDR3 in DNA: TGTGCCAGCAGTGATTGGGAGAGCGCTGAAGCTTTCTTT. It codes for CASSDWESAEAFF.